Listed here is a single T cell receptor (beta chain). Its target is unknown. Germline V gives CDR1 SGHRS, CDR2 YFSETQ. V lost 1 base to trimming and J lost 2 bases, with 11 bases between them. The CDR3 extends over 15 amino acids. These data come from a study of OX40 agonist ivuxolimab in advanced cancers. Study as a whole: The mean age was roughly 60 years, ranging from roughly 23 to 90, with 82.7% of participants male. Partial responses were achieved by three patients, of whom one had hepatocellular carcinoma and two had cutaneous melanoma. Study-wide findings and caveats: CD4+ and CD8+ blood T cells expanded clonally by week 6 at 0.1 to 3.0 mg/kg.

Some clones are missing from TCRdb's copy, which holds only in-frame ones; the method was immunoSEQ multiplex PCR. Of under 75,000 clones listed, approximately 91% are singletons. This TCR was recovered from an adult with an advanced solid tumor such as melanoma, head and neck, liver or kidney cancer. The material was CD4+ or CD8+ T cells sorted from blood, obtained in a trial of the OX40 agonist ivuxolimab. The V and J genes are TRBV5-1 and TRBJ2-3; tentative D call: TRBD2 (5 bases). CDR3 residues: CASSLLAADTDTQYF. CDR3 bases: TGCGCCAGCAGCTTGTTGGCAGCGGACACAGATACGCAGTATTTT.